The 5 T cell receptor beta chains presented below share a single source sample, sequenced in a study of shared T cell receptors in the human thymus (dated by TCRdb to the early 2020s). Libraries came from the immunoSEQ multiplex PCR assay. The table was pulled from immuneACCESS by TCRdb, which kept in-frame rearrangements only. Such tables lose some clones; where checked, under half of the loss comes from unresolved V genes, and the rest has no known cause. A total of about 660,000 clones appear in this sample, about 87% of them only once. The ten largest clonotypes hold 0.0094% of the sample. This sample also belongs to another study, concerning human thymus T cells.

Sequenced input: thymocytes. The receptors were sampled from a boy under two years old with a congenital heart defect. Donor details come from another sample of the same person, matched by shared clones.

The gene calls are TRBV5-6 and TRBJ2-3; D unclear. Germline V CDR1 and CDR2: SGHDT, YYEEEE. The length of the CDR3 is 12 residues. Trimming took 2 bases from V and 6 from J, leaving 7 bases between them. CDR3 amino acids: CASSLAIDTQYF. CDR3 bases: TGTGCCAGCAGCTTAGCGATCGATACGCAGTATTTT.

The chain combines TRBV9 with TRBJ2-3; 10 nucleotides agree with TRBD2. With V trimmed by 3 bases and J by 1 base, 5 bases remained unmatched. From germline, CDR1 is SGDLS and CDR2 YYNGEE. This CDR3 spans 16 amino acids. CDR3 sequence (DNA): TGTGCCAGCAGCGGTTCTAGCGGGAGTTGCACAGATACGCAGTATTTT. Its protein is CASSGSSGSCTDTQYF.

The V call is TRBV28, the J call TRBJ1-5; D is unresolved. This CDR3 region has 16 residues. V was pared by 3 bases and J by 0 bases, with 12 bases between. CDR1 is MDHEN, CDR2 SYDVKM, per germline. The CDR3 DNA reads TGTGCCAGCAGTTTCAGGCAGGTCTATAGCAATCAGCCCCAGCATTTT. It is translated as CASSFRQVYSNQPQHF.

Of note for this clone: At one end, the junction sequence differs from germline, possibly due to a read error. The chain uses TRBV15 and TRBJ1-2; TRBD1 might be the D (5 bases). The germline gives CDR1 LNHNV, CDR2 YYDKDF (reference sequence). The CDR3 is 14 residues long. The CDR3 protein is CATSRGGGSDGYSF. DNA of the CDR3: TGTGCCACCAGCAGAGGGGGGGGTAGCGATGGCTACAGCTTC.

The chain combines TRBV27 with TRBJ1-1, with 11 nucleotides matching TRBD1. Germline assignment: CDR1 MNHEY and CDR2 SMNVEV (reference sequence). There are 16 residues in the CDR3. V shed 2 bases and J 1 base; nucleotides not matched to a gene: 3. The CDR3 reads CASSLGGQGENTEAFF. In nucleotides, the CDR3 is TGTGCCAGCAGTTTAGGGGGACAGGGGGAGAACACTGAAGCTTTCTTT.